This is a list of T cell receptor beta chains from one sample in a study of T-cell reconstitution after alpha-beta-depleted transplantation in children. MiXCR, applied by TCRdb to the PCR reads, yields one record per CDR3 protein. The table lists approximately 590,000 distinct CDR3 sequences, about 11% of them singletons. The sample in question was PBMCs from the stem cell graft donor, obtained from the stem cell graft. All receptors derive from a human donor who donated a stem cell graft to a child with acute myeloid leukemia. Each CDR3 is given with its conserved first and last residue. D genes are given only for firm matches. Clone size is not always given. Where it is, it says once, few, many or a class for expanded clones.

d_gene	abundance	v_gene	j_gene	CDR3aa	CDR3nt
TRBD2	few	TRBV12-3/TRBV12-4	TRBJ2-4	CAIGLRLAGLKAKNIQYF	TGTGCCATCGGTCTGAGGCTAGCGGGCCTTAAGGCCAAAAACATTCAGTACTTC
-	-	TRBV20-1	TRBJ2-7	CSARVIPQGGEQYF	TGCAGTGCTAGAGTGATCCCCCAAGGGGGCGAGCAGTACTTC
-	once	TRBV14	TRBJ2-5	CASSHLLQGTQYF	TGTGCCAGCAGCCATCTCCTCCAAGGGACCCAGTACTTC
-	many	TRBV29-1	TRBJ2-7	CSVGPDSYEQYF	TGCAGCGTTGGCCCAGACTCCTACGAGCAGTACTTC
TRBD2	-	TRBV28	TRBJ2-3	CASSLIWRGSRDTQYF	TGTGCCAGCAGTTTAATCTGGCGCGGGAGCAGGGATACGCAGTATTTT
TRBD2	few	TRBV6-1	TRBJ2-5	CASSPTTTIAGGPQGTQYF	TGTGCCAGCAGCCCCACAACCACCATAGCGGGAGGGCCCCAGGGGACCCAGTACTTC
-	few	TRBV6-5	TRBJ2-1	CASNSDYSYNEQFF	TGTGCCAGCAATTCGGACTACTCCTACAATGAGCAGTTCTTC
-	-	TRBV27	TRBJ1-1	CASSSVMNTEAFF	TGTGCCAGCAGTTCAGTGATGAACACTGAAGCTTTCTTT
TRBD2	-	TRBV15	TRBJ2-7	CATSGGRSYEQYF	TGTGCCACCAGTGGCGGGAGATCCTACGAGCAGTACTTC
-	-	TRBV3-1	TRBJ2-1	CATSGHGSDNEQFF	TGTGCCACCTCCGGCCATGGCTCGGACAATGAGCAGTTCTTC
-	-	TRBV14	TRBJ1-4	CASSLGQTLVNEKLFF	TGTGCCAGCAGCCTCGGACAAACCCTCGTTAATGAAAAACTGTTTTTT
TRBD2	-	TRBV12-3/TRBV12-4	TRBJ2-3	CASTWTSGSTDTQYF	TGTGCCAGCACTTGGACTAGCGGGAGCACAGATACGCAGTATTTT
-	many	TRBV10-3	TRBJ2-3	CAISSGDTQYF	TGTGCCATCAGTAGTGGAGATACGCAGTATTTT
TRBD1	few	TRBV9	TRBJ2-3	CASSARTGVTDTQYF	TGTGCCAGCAGCGCCCGGACAGGGGTCACAGATACGCAGTATTTT
TRBD1	many	TRBV27	TRBJ2-1	CASCGQDYNEQFF	TGTGCCAGCTGCGGACAGGATTACAATGAGCAGTTCTTC
-	many	TRBV28	TRBJ2-6	CASSETSGANVLTF	TGTGCCAGCTCGGAGACCTCTGGGGCCAACGTCCTGACTTTC
-	few	TRBV7-6	TRBJ1-3	CASSPFKNRGNTIYF	TGTGCCAGCAGCCCCTTTAAGAATAGGGGAAACACCATATATTTT
TRBD2	few	TRBV12-3/TRBV12-4	TRBJ2-7	CASSPGLAGDDHEQYF	TGTGCCAGCAGCCCGGGACTAGCGGGAGACGACCACGAGCAGTACTTC
TRBD1	-	TRBV12-3/TRBV12-4	TRBJ2-1	CASRPTGVGEQFF	TGTGCCAGCAGGCCTACAGGGGTGGGTGAGCAGTTCTTC
TRBD2	-	TRBV18	TRBJ2-3	CASSPPLAGPSTDTQYF	TGTGCCAGCTCACCACCGCTAGCGGGACCTAGCACAGATACGCAGTATTTT
-	-	TRBV18	TRBJ2-2	CASSPWTENTGELFF	TGTGCCAGCTCACCATGGACAGAGAACACCGGGGAGCTGTTTTTT
TRBD1	-	TRBV27	TRBJ2-7	CASSLRGPSSEQYF	TGTGCCAGCAGTCTTAGGGGGCCGTCCTCCGAGCAGTACTTC
TRBD2	-	TRBV5-1	TRBJ2-7	CASSQKPRTSDYEQYF	TGCGCCAGCAGTCAAAAGCCGAGGACTAGCGACTACGAGCAGTACTTC
-	few	TRBV7-3	TRBJ2-5	CASSLLIEETQYF	TGTGCCAGCAGCTTACTAATCGAAGAGACCCAGTACTTC
-	many	TRBV4-2	TRBJ1-6	CASSQEILLSFSNSPLHF	TGTGCCAGCAGCCAAGAGATTTTGTTGAGTTTCTCGAATTCACCCCTCCACTTT
TRBD1	-	TRBV5-5	TRBJ1-2	CASSVGTGVATF	TGTGCCAGCAGCGTTGGGACAGGGGTCGCCACCTTC
TRBD1	-	TRBV14	TRBJ2-2	CASSPPGQGVTGELFF	TGTGCCAGCAGCCCCCCGGGACAGGGGGTCACCGGGGAGCTGTTTTTT
-	-	TRBV27	TRBJ2-5	CASTCSAVKETQYF	TGTGCCAGCACTTGCTCGGCCGTTAAAGAGACCCAGTACTTC
-	-	TRBV10-3	TRBJ2-1	CAISEYAGGTNEQFF	TGTGCCATCAGTGAGTATGCAGGGGGGACCAATGAGCAGTTCTTC
TRBD2	few	TRBV5-1	TRBJ2-1	CASSRLAGGHNEQFF	TGCGCCAGCAGCCGGTTAGCGGGAGGGCACAATGAGCAGTTCTTC
-	few	TRBV5-1	TRBJ1-3	CASSLRTGRSSNSGNTIYF	TGCGCCAGCAGCCTCAGAACGGGACGGAGCTCCAATTCTGGAAACACCATATATTTT
TRBD2	few	TRBV15	TRBJ2-3	CATSRGRGGFNTDTQYF	TGTGCCACCAGCAGAGGGCGGGGGGGGTTTAACACAGATACGCAGTATTTT
TRBD1	-	TRBV10-3	TRBJ2-7	CAISRGQGAWREGSYEQYF	TGTGCCATCAGTCGAGGACAGGGGGCTTGGCGGGAGGGCTCCTACGAGCAGTACTTC
-	few	TRBV14	TRBJ1-3	CASSPIRQYSGNTIYF	TGTGCCAGCAGCCCTATTCGACAGTACTCTGGAAACACCATATATTTT
TRBD1	few	TRBV7-2	TRBJ2-5	CASSRAGQGSETQYF	TGTGCCAGCAGCCGGGCGGGACAGGGGTCGGAGACCCAGTACTTC
-	-	TRBV7-2	TRBJ2-7	CASSFPLIGASYEQYF	TGTGCCAGCAGCTTCCCGCTTATCGGTGCCTCCTACGAGCAGTACTTC
-	many	TRBV7-2	TRBJ2-7	CASSFAYEQYF	TGTGCCAGCAGCTTCGCCTACGAGCAGTACTTC
-	many	TRBV24-1	TRBJ2-4	CATSDPGTAKNIQYF	TGTGCCACCAGTGATCCAGGGACAGCCAAAAACATTCAGTACTTC
-	many	TRBV20-1	TRBJ2-7	CSASGQPPYEQYF	TGCAGTGCTAGTGGACAGCCACCCTACGAGCAGTACTTC
TRBD1	-	TRBV30	TRBJ2-7	CAWRQGDYEQYF	TGTGCCTGGAGGCAGGGGGACTACGAGCAGTACTTC
TRBD2	-	TRBV3-1	TRBJ2-7	CASSSAPAGGASEQYF	TGTGCCAGCAGCTCTGCCCCGGCCGGGGGGGCTAGTGAGCAGTACTTC
TRBD2	many	TRBV11-2	TRBJ2-1	CASSPSSGRPSYNEQFF	TGTGCCAGCAGCCCCTCTAGCGGGAGGCCCTCCTACAATGAGCAGTTCTTC
-	-	TRBV7-9	TRBJ2-2	CASSPVGGVYTGELFF	TGTGCCAGCAGCCCCGTAGGAGGGGTATACACCGGGGAGCTGTTTTTT
-	few	TRBV27	TRBJ2-1	CASSLVAGALGEFF	TGTGCCAGCAGTTTAGTGGCGGGGGCGTTAGGGGAGTTCTTC
-	many	TRBV3-1	TRBJ2-7	CASSQGGAGSYEQYF	TGTGCCAGCAGCCAAGGAGGGGCGGGCTCCTACGAGCAGTACTTC
TRBD1	-	TRBV12-3/TRBV12-4	TRBJ1-4	CASSQGTGLEKLFF	TGTGCCAGCAGTCAAGGGACAGGACTGGAGAAACTGTTTTTT
-	few	TRBV20-1	TRBJ2-3	CSAEGASTDTQYF	TGCAGTGCGGAGGGGGCTAGCACAGATACGCAGTATTTT